Listed here are 27 T cell receptor beta chains from one sample, sequenced in a study of identifying expanded T cells in peripheral blood. Sequencing was performed with immunoSEQ multiplex PCR; in TCRdb, only in-frame clones are kept and a portion is missing. The repertoire holds tens of thousands of clones, with over 75% as singletons. The material sequenced was blood. These receptors all come from a person aged 18 to 75 in good health.

The genes are TRBV5-1 and TRBJ2-1, with a tentative D call TRBD2 (5 bases). V was trimmed by 3 bases and J by 5 bases, leaving 15 bases between them. CDR1 is SGHRS and CDR2 is YFSETQ in the germline V gene. The CDR3 has 15 amino acids. This chain's CDR3 is CASSSGGLGDNEQFF. The CDR3 coding sequence is TGCGCCAGCAGCTCCGGAGGCCTCGGGGACAATGAGCAGTTCTTC. Looking up the rest from reference TRBV5-1 and TRBJ2-1 gives the full variable domain: KAGVTQTPRYLIKTRGQQVTLSCSPISGHRSVSWYQQTPGQGLQFLFEYFSETQRNKGNFPGRFSGRQFSNSRSEMNVSTLELGDSALYLCASSSGGLGDNEQFFGPGTRLTVL.

The chain joins TRBV14 to TRBJ2-1; D possibly matches TRBD1 or TRBD2 (5 bases each). Trimming left V 8 bases short and J 5 bases short, with 16 bases between. Germline CDR1 and CDR2: SGHDN and FVKESK. CDR3 length: 14 amino acids. In nucleotides, the CDR3 is TGTGCCAGCCAGCTGAACGGGGCCCACAATGAGCAGTTCTTC. Translating it yields CASQLNGAHNEQFF.

J is TRBJ2-5 and V is TRBV18; a weak D match, TRBD1 (5 bases). V dropped 2 bases and J dropped 3 bases, with 13 bases sitting between them. Germline assignment: CDR1 KGHSH and CDR2 LQKENI. The CDR3 extends over 15 amino acids. CDR3 coding DNA: TGTGCCAGCTCACCAGAGGTGGGGCGCAAAGAGACCCAGTACTTC. This translates into CASSPEVGRKETQYF.

V gene TRBV4-3 combines with J gene TRBJ1-4; TRBD1 matches 9 bases. J lost 5 bases, V lost 0 bases, and 7 bases had no gene match. The germline V gene encodes CDR1 LGHNA and CDR2 YSLEER. CDR3 length: 17 amino acids. CDR3 coding DNA: TGCGCCAGCAGCCAAGACATCGGACAGGGGCAGAATGAAAAACTGTTTTTT. As protein: CASSQDIGQGQNEKLFF.

J is TRBJ2-2 and V is TRBV9; 7 bases align to TRBD2. The germline gives CDR1 SGDLS, CDR2 YYNGEE. CDR3 length: 15 amino acids. After removal of 3 bases from V and 2 bases from J, the junction contained 4 bases not matched to a gene. Here the CDR3 reads CASSATSSNTGELFF. Written as DNA, the CDR3 is TGTGCCAGCAGCGCGACTAGCTCTAACACCGGGGAGCTGTTTTTT. Using reference TRBV9 and TRBJ2-2 for the parts outside the CDR3, the full variable domain is DSGVTQTPKHLITATGQRVTLRCSPRSGDLSVYWYQQSLDQGLQFLIQYYNGEERAKGNILERFSAQQFPDLHSELNLSSLELGDSALYFCASSATSSNTGELFFGEGSRLTVL.

J is TRBJ2-3 and V is TRBV28; D unclear. V gave up 4 bases and J gave up 1 base, with 12 bases separating them. The CDR3 has 15 residues. Germline loops: CDR1 MDHEN, CDR2 SYDVKM. CDR3 sequence: CASSSLTRGTDTQYF. CDR3 bases: TGTGCCAGCAGTTCTCTTACACGGGGCACAGATACGCAGTATTTT. The full variable domain, in which reference TRBV28 and TRBJ2-3 provide the parts outside the CDR3, is DVKVTQSSRYLVKRTGEKVFLECVQDMDHENMFWYRQDPGLGLRLIYFSYDVKMKEKGDIPEGYSVSREKKERFSLILESASTNQTSMYLCASSSLTRGTDTQYFGPGTRLTVL.

This clone was found a few times. This sample includes further DNA sequences coding for the same CDR3. V is TRBV30 and J is TRBJ2-5, with 7 bases aligning to TRBD1. Germline loops: CDR1 GTSNPN, CDR2 SVGIG (reference sequence). The CDR3 contains 13 residues. Trimming cost V 4 bases and J 2 bases; bases outside gene matches: 4. The CDR3 region has the DNA TGTGCCTGGACCCGGGACAGACAAGAGACCCAGTACTTC. Translated: CAWTRDRQETQYF.

The chain is built from TRBV7-8 and TRBJ2-1; maybe TRBD1 (6 bases). Trimming stripped 1 base from V and 12 bases from J, with 13 bases between. The CDR3 has 13 amino acids. Germline CDR1 and CDR2: SGHVS and FQNEAQ. CDR3 nucleotide sequence: TGTGCCAGCAGCTTAGAGTGGGGCAGGGGGCAGTTCTTC. Translating gives CASSLEWGRGQFF. Drawing the rest from reference TRBV7-8 and TRBJ2-1, the complete variable domain is GAGVSQSPRYKVAKRGQDVALRCDPISGHVSLFWYQQALGQGPEFLTYFQNEAQLDKSGLPSDRFFAERPEGSVSTLKIQRTQQEDSAVYLCASSLEWGRGQFFGPGTRLTVL.

The rearrangement joins TRBV15 to TRBJ1-3; D is unclear. Trimming took off 4 bases at V and 4 bases at J, with 5 bases between the two ends. The V gene's germline CDR1 is LNHNV and CDR2 YYDKDF (reference sequence). CDR3 length: 12 amino acids. The CDR3, as DNA: TGTGCCACCAGCATTTCCGGAAACACCATATATTTT. Its translation is CATSISGNTIYF.

The V and J genes are TRBV19 and TRBJ2-3; TRBD2 might be the D (6 bases). CDR1 is LNHDA and CDR2 is SQIVND in the germline V gene (reference sequence). The CDR3 sequence is 15 residues long. Trimming left V 1 base short and J 2 bases short, with 10 bases between. DNA for the CDR3: TGTGCCAGTAGTATAGGTGCGGGAACCACAGATACGCAGTATTTT. This codes for CASSIGAGTTDTQYF.

This chain connects TRBV5-1 to TRBJ2-2, with D perhaps being TRBD1 or TRBD2 (6 bases each). Per germline, CDR1 SGHRS and CDR2 YFSETQ. Trimming pared 5 bases from V and 5 bases from J, leaving 22 bases between. CDR3 length equals 17 residues. The CDR3 spells CASRQGRDIIGTGELFF. CDR3 nucleotide sequence: TGCGCCAGCAGGCAAGGGCGGGACATTATCGGAACCGGGGAGCTGTTTTTT.

This chain connects TRBV7-2 to TRBJ2-5, with 8 nucleotides matching TRBD2. CDR1 SGHTA and CDR2 FQGNSA come from the germline V gene. CDR3 length: 19 residues. The V gene end was trimmed by 5 bases and the J gene end by 7 bases; junction bases not matched to a gene: 24. The CDR3 DNA follows: TGTGCCAGCAGCCCCTCGGTTCCTGCGGGGGGCCTTTCGAGAGGGACCCAGTACTTC. Translating gives CASSPSVPAGGLSRGTQYF.

The gene calls are TRBV6-5 and TRBJ1-1; 7 nucleotides agree with TRBD1. CDR1 MNHEY and CDR2 SVGAGI come from the germline V gene. CDR3 size: 14 residues. The V segment lost 1 base and the J segment 6 bases; nucleotides outside the gene matches: 5. CDR3 region: CASSYLQGSAEAFF. CDR3 DNA sequence: TGTGCCAGCAGTTACTTACAGGGGTCGGCTGAAGCTTTCTTT.

This chain connects TRBV2 to TRBJ2-7, with D possibly TRBD1 on 6 matching bases. Germline CDR1 and CDR2: SNHLY and FYNNEI. V was trimmed by 5 bases and J by 0 bases, leaving 11 bases between them. The CDR3 runs to 14 residues. The CDR3 nucleotides read TGTGCCAGCAGTAAAGACAGGAGCTCCTACGAGCAGTACTTC. Its protein is CASSKDRSSYEQYF. The whole variable domain, filled in from reference TRBV2 and TRBJ2-7, reads EPEVTQTPSHQVTQMGQEVILRCVPISNHLYFYWYRQILGQKVEFLVSFYNNEISEKSEIFDDQFSVERPDGSNFTLKIRSTKLEDSAMYFCASSKDRSSYEQYFGPGTRLTVT.

The V gene is TRBV9, the J gene TRBJ1-1; the D gene is possibly TRBD1 (5 bases). The length of the CDR3 is 14 residues. Germline V gene data show CDR1 as SGDLS and CDR2 as YYNGEE. The germline V and J ends were trimmed by 0 bases and 5 bases, with 11 bases remaining between them. The CDR3 bases are TGTGCCAGCAGCGTAGGGCAGGGAGGGACTGAAGCTTTCTTT. Protein product: CASSVGQGGTEAFF.

The V call is TRBV6-6, the J call TRBJ2-7; D perhaps matches TRBD1 (6 bases). Trimming removed 6 bases at V and 2 bases at J, with 8 bases between. Germline assignment: CDR1 MNHNY and CDR2 SVGAGI (reference sequence). This CDR3 comprises 12 residues. The CDR3 spells CASSRTAYEQYF. The CDR3, as DNA: TGTGCCAGCAGCCGGACAGCCTACGAGCAGTACTTC.

This chain links TRBV5-6 with TRBJ2-7; D gene unclear. CDR3 length: 12 residues. The ends were cut back, 1 base at V and 2 bases at J, with 4 bases in the middle. CDR1 and CDR2 (germline): SGHDT, YYEEEE. Here the CDR3 DNA reads TGTGCCAGCAGCTTGACGACCTACGAGCAGTACTTC. Protein: CASSLTTYEQYF.

As to this clone: The junction differs from germline at one of its ends, possibly a read error. This chain connects TRBV4-1 to TRBJ2-7; TRBD1 aligns across 9 bases. The length of the CDR3 is 14 residues. Germline V lookup: CDR1 MGHRA, CDR2 YSYEKL. The CDR3 DNA reads TGCGCCAGCAGCCAAGACCCCCGGGACAGGGAGTCTGTCTTC. This sequence encodes CASSQDPRDRESVF.

V and J are TRBV19 and TRBJ1-1; D unresolved. CDR1 LNHDA and CDR2 SQIVND come from the germline V gene (reference sequence). The V gene lost 3 bases and the J gene lost 1 base, with 21 bases spanning the gap. The CDR3 length is 18 residues. CDR3 nucleotides: TGTGCCAGTAGTATTATCGTGGTACCCGCTTTGCCGAACACTGAAGCTTTCTTT. As protein: CASSIIVVPALPNTEAFF.

As for this clone: One end of the junction is discordant with germline, which a read error may explain. The chain combines TRBV6-4 with TRBJ2-1; D could derive from TRBD1 or TRBD2 (5 bases each). Germline lookup yields CDR1 MRHNA and CDR2 SNTAGT. CDR3 size: 11 residues. The chain's CDR3 is CASSDYRDRVF. CDR3 coding DNA: TGTGCCAGCAGTGACTACCGGGACCGTGTCTTC.

This chain uses TRBV7-6 with TRBJ1-1; D perhaps matches TRBD1 (5 bases). This CDR3 region has 13 residues. The V and J ends lost 5 bases and 4 bases respectively, with 11 bases between them. CDR1 is SGHVS, CDR2 FNYEAQ, per germline. This CDR3 is CASSQGRSTEAFF. Written as DNA, the CDR3 is TGTGCCAGCAGCCAGGGACGGTCCACTGAAGCTTTCTTT.

V is TRBV20-1 and J is TRBJ2-7, with D hard to call. The V end was cut by 5 bases, the J end by 2 bases, with 4 bases between. Germline loops: CDR1 DFQATT, CDR2 SNEGSKA (reference sequence). This CDR3 is 10 amino acids long. CDR3 sequence reads: CSAGPYEQYF. The CDR3 coding sequence is TGCAGTGCTGGGCCCTACGAGCAGTACTTC.

The rearrangement uses TRBV10-2 and TRBJ1-5; 11 bases align to TRBD1. CDR1 WSHSY and CDR2 SAAADI come from the germline V gene. The CDR3 loop spans 14 amino acids. The J segment lost 1 base and the V segment lost 8 bases, leaving 1 base of the junction unmatched. The CDR3 DNA sequence: TGCGCCAGCGGGGACAGGGGGAGCAATCAGCCCCAGCATTTT. As protein: CASGDRGSNQPQHF.

This clone has a handful of counts. The J gene is TRBJ1-6, the V gene TRBV30; D ambiguous. The CDR3 extends over 14 amino acids. Germline V CDR1 and CDR2: GTSNPN, SVGIG (reference sequence). Trimming shortened V by 2 bases and J by 5 bases, and 10 bases separated the two germline ends. CDR3 residues: CAWSRGRDNSPLHF. Written as DNA, the CDR3 is TGTGCCTGGAGTCGCGGTAGGGATAATTCACCCCTCCACTTT.

The rearrangement uses TRBV12-5 and TRBJ2-7, with D perhaps TRBD1 (7 bases). Trimming left V 4 bases short and J 2 bases short, with 18 bases between. The germline V gene encodes CDR1 LGHNT and CDR2 FRNRAP. CDR3 size: 16 residues. CDR3 sequence (DNA): TGTGCTAGTGGTTCCCTCAGGGGGGTTCTCCCCTACGAGCAGTACTTC. As protein: CASGSLRGVLPYEQYF.

The chain employs TRBV7-9 and TRBJ2-7; D might be TRBD1 (5 bases). V dropped 4 bases and J dropped 1 base, with 14 bases sitting between them. Germline CDR1 is SEHNR and CDR2 is FQNEAQ (reference sequence). This CDR3 has 15 amino acids. The CDR3 is CASSYRSDVSYEQYF. CDR3 sequence (DNA): TGTGCCAGCAGCTACAGGTCTGACGTATCCTACGAGCAGTACTTC.

This chain connects TRBV4-3 to TRBJ2-7; 9 nucleotides align to TRBD1. V lost 0 bases to trimming and J lost 2 bases; unmatched junction nucleotides: 5. Germline V CDR1 and CDR2: LGHNA, YSLEER. The CDR3 totals 16 residues. This CDR3 reads CASSQEGGQGAYEQYF. DNA of the CDR3: TGCGCCAGCAGCCAAGAGGGGGGACAGGGCGCCTACGAGCAGTACTTC.